These 29 T cell receptor beta chains share one sample of origin, sequenced in a study of CXCR3-negative and CXCR3-positive naive CD8 T cells (dated by TCRdb to the late 2010s). TCRdb lists the instrument as NextSeq 550. The Human TCR Profiling Kit (MiLaboratory) was used to make UMI-labeled 5' RACE TRB cDNA libraries. After the reads were reprocessed by TCRdb, one entry was made per CDR3 protein sequence, with no DNA. Per the sample table, the count is over 70,000 distinct CDR3 sequences. Less than 1.1% of the sample lies in the top ten. Specimen: naive CXCR3- CD8+ T cells from blood. The cell subset or site label, as the study defines it: CD45RO-CCR7+CD27+CD95- naive CD8+ T cells lacking CXCR3 (TNR3-). These TCRs come from a human donor in good health. Some clones in this sample may be carry-over from other donors' samples.

The V call is TRBV7-6, the J call TRBJ2-1; the TRBD1 assignment by TCRdb is unverifiable without DNA. This CDR3 has 14 residues. Germline values: CDR1 SGHVS, CDR2 FNYEAQ. CDR3 amino acids: CASSEGVGGDEQFF.

V and J are TRBV4-3 and TRBJ1-1; TCRdb designates TRBD1, a call that cannot be tested without DNA. Looked up from germline, CDR1 is LGHNA and CDR2 is YSLEER. This CDR3 spans 13 amino acids. The CDR3 sequence is CASSQGDSAEAFF.

This chain uses TRBV5-1 with TRBJ2-7; TCRdb reports TRBD1, a call that lacks DNA to check it against. The CDR3 sequence is 14 residues long. CDR1 is SGHRS and CDR2 is YFSETQ in the germline V gene. The CDR3 protein is CASTPGQGADEQYF. Looking up the rest from reference TRBV5-1 and TRBJ2-7 gives the full variable domain: KAGVTQTPRYLIKTRGQQVTLSCSPISGHRSVSWYQQTPGQGLQFLFEYFSETQRNKGNFPGRFSGRQFSNSRSEMNVSTLELGDSALYLCASTPGQGADEQYFGPGTRLTVT.

V usage is TRBV7-2 and J usage is TRBJ2-1; TCRdb reports TRBD2, a call that lacks DNA to check it against. CDR1 and CDR2 from the germline V gene are SGHTA and FQGNSA. The CDR3 contains 18 residues. This CDR3 is CASSPYGTSGRAVNEQFF. Based on the CDR3 plus reference TRBV7-2 and TRBJ2-1, the full variable domain is GAGVSQSPSNKVTEKGKDVELRCDPISGHTALYWYRQSLGQGLEFLIYFQGNSAPDKSGLPSDRFSAERTGGSVSTLTIQRTQQEDSAVYLCASSPYGTSGRAVNEQFFGPGTRLTVL.

The J gene is TRBJ2-3, the V gene TRBV5-1. The CDR3 runs 14 residues. Per germline, CDR1 SGHRS and CDR2 YFSETQ. CDR3 region: CASSPDVGTDTQYF. The full variable domain, with the rest looked up from reference TRBV5-1 and TRBJ2-3, is KAGVTQTPRYLIKTRGQQVTLSCSPISGHRSVSWYQQTPGQGLQFLFEYFSETQRNKGNFPGRFSGRQFSNSRSEMNVSTLELGDSALYLCASSPDVGTDTQYFGPGTRLTVL.

The chain combines TRBV6-2 or TRBV6-3 with TRBJ2-7; the D call of TRBD1 rests on TCRdb alone, since no DNA is present to check it. Per the germline V gene, CDR1 is MNHEY and CDR2 is SVGEGT. This CDR3 is built from 12 residues. The CDR3 loop reads CATYGGSYEQYF.

The CDR3 protein is CASSLMGENGYTF. The chain joins TRBV11-2 to TRBJ1-2; TCRdb outputs TRBD1, but without DNA this stays unchecked. The CDR3 is 13 residues long. Germline lookup yields CDR1 SGHAT and CDR2 FQNNGV.

The genes are TRBV28 and TRBJ1-2; TCRdb names TRBD1, which stays unverified in the absence of DNA. There are 13 residues in the CDR3. CDR1 is MDHEN, CDR2 SYDVKM, per germline. The CDR3 loop is CASITGGGGGYTF.

The genes are TRBV18 and TRBJ2-7; TCRdb reports TRBD1, a call that lacks DNA to check it against. Germline V CDR1 and CDR2: KGHSH, LQKENI. The CDR3 is 15 amino acids. CDR3 amino acids: CASSPPTGSGYEQYF.

The chain joins TRBV7-9 to TRBJ2-5; the D gene TCRdb calls, TRBD1, cannot be checked with no DNA. The CDR3 runs to 14 residues. Germline values: CDR1 SEHNR, CDR2 FQNEAQ (reference sequence). CDR3 residues: CASSRTGERETQYF.

This chain uses TRBV3-1 with TRBJ2-7; the TCRdb call, TRBD2, lacks DNA for checking. CDR3 length equals 16 residues. Germline V gene lookup returns CDR1 LGHDT and CDR2 YNNKEL (reference sequence). The CDR3 spells CASSQLAGGPAYEQYF.

V is TRBV4-3 and J is TRBJ2-1. Germline CDR1 reads LGHNA; CDR2 reads YSLEER. The CDR3 is 16 amino acids. The CDR3 protein is CASSQAETGLYNEQFF.

This chain connects TRBV11-2 to TRBJ2-2; the D gene TCRdb calls, TRBD2, cannot be checked with no DNA. The CDR3 is made up of 18 amino acids. CDR1 is SGHAT, CDR2 FQNNGV, per germline. CDR3: CASSFGLAGGHNTGELFF.

Measured by frequency, this clonotype is medium-sized. This chain joins TRBV7-7 and TRBJ2-1; absent DNA, TCRdb's TRBD1 call cannot be checked. The CDR3 has 15 residues. Germline values: CDR1 SSHAT, CDR2 FNYEAQ (reference sequence). The CDR3 protein is CASSSDGGGYNEQFF.

This chain connects TRBV14 to TRBJ2-1; TCRdb designates TRBD2, a call that cannot be tested without DNA. The CDR3 spans 16 residues. In germline, CDR1 is SGHDN, CDR2 FVKESK. This CDR3 reads CASSQPLAGGLYEQFF.

J is TRBJ2-7 and V is TRBV5-4. The CDR3 spans 13 residues. Per the germline V gene, CDR1 is SGHNT and CDR2 is YYREEE (reference sequence). This CDR3 is CASSLVPSHEQYF.

The CDR3 here is CASSQMTSGGLPQETQYF. V usage is TRBV14 and J usage is TRBJ2-5; TCRdb designates TRBD2, a call that cannot be tested without DNA. The CDR3 totals 18 residues. Germline lookup yields CDR1 SGHDN and CDR2 FVKESK.

This sequence joins TRBV4-1 and TRBJ2-1; TCRdb's D gene call, TRBD2, goes unchecked for lack of DNA. Germline V gene data show CDR1 as MGHRA and CDR2 as YSYEKL. This CDR3 spans 15 amino acids. The CDR3 here is CASSRTSGVYNEQFF.

This chain uses TRBV7-3 with TRBJ2-3; TCRdb reports TRBD1, a call that lacks DNA to check it against. This CDR3 has 16 amino acids. The germline V gene encodes CDR1 SGHTA and CDR2 FQGTGA. CDR3 in amino acids: CASSSGRGLGTDTQYF.

V is TRBV6-5 and J is TRBJ2-1. Germline-derived CDR1 and CDR2 are MNHEY and SVGAGI. This CDR3 contains 14 residues. CDR3 protein: CASSYESTFHEQFF.

This chain's CDR3 is CASSMGDNYGYTF. The rearrangement uses TRBV19 and TRBJ1-2. Germline CDR1 and CDR2: LNHDA and SQIVND (reference sequence). CDR3 length: 13 residues.

The rearrangement joins TRBV20-1 to TRBJ1-1. Germline-derived CDR1 and CDR2 are DFQATT and SNEGSKA (reference sequence). The CDR3 loop spans 17 amino acids. CDR3 protein: CSTFTLPGLFGDTEAFF.

The chain combines TRBV19 with TRBJ1-1; the D call of TRBD1 rests on TCRdb alone, since no DNA is present to check it. Germline assignment: CDR1 LNHDA and CDR2 SQIVND (reference sequence). CDR3 length equals 16 residues. CDR3 sequence: CASSSTPRHLNTEAFF.

The chain combines TRBV7-2 with TRBJ2-1; checking the TCRdb D call of TRBD2 is not possible without DNA. The germline CDR1 and CDR2 sequences are SGHTA and FQGNSA. The CDR3 length is 13 residues. The chain's CDR3 is CASSSGTLNEQFF.

The V call is TRBV5-5, the J call TRBJ1-1. Germline-derived CDR1 and CDR2 are SGHKS and YYEKEE (reference sequence). This CDR3 contains 11 residues. This CDR3 reads CASSLVVEAFF.

J is TRBJ2-6 and V is TRBV7-9; the TCRdb D gene call, TRBD1, has no DNA to confirm it. CDR3 length: 18 amino acids. The germline V gene has CDR1 SEHNR and CDR2 FQNEAQ (reference sequence). CDR3 sequence reads: CASSPQSHSTSGANVLTF.

The genes are TRBV7-7 and TRBJ2-1; TCRdb indicates TRBD1, and absent DNA this call remains unverified. The CDR3 runs to 15 residues. The germline CDR1 and CDR2 sequences are SSHAT and FNYEAQ (reference sequence). The chain's CDR3 is CASSAGTRVDNEQFF.

The rearrangement links TRBV29-1 to TRBJ1-1; TCRdb's D gene call, TRBD1, goes unchecked for lack of DNA. Germline V gene lookup returns CDR1 SQVTM and CDR2 ANQGSEA. The CDR3 covers 14 residues. CDR3 amino acids: CSVEEGQGATEAFF.

The genes are TRBV9 and TRBJ2-2; TCRdb outputs TRBD1, but without DNA this stays unchecked. The length of the CDR3 is 15 residues. From germline, CDR1 is SGDLS and CDR2 YYNGEE. CDR3 residues: CASSVGQGTTGELFF.